This is a list of T cell receptor beta chains from one sample in a study of blood T cell repertoires in COVID-19. Assay used: immunoSEQ multiplex PCR; TCRdb lists only in-frame clones, some missing. The table has tens of thousands of clones, around 83% seen once. Sequenced: peripheral blood. These receptors all stem from a man younger than 45 with COVID-19, enrolled during active disease. CDR3s include the opening cysteine and the closing phenylalanine or tryptophan. The order of the fields is V gene, clone size, D gene, J gene, CDR3 protein, CDR3 DNA. D genes are given only for firm matches. Clone size appears in some rows only: once, few, many, or a class for an expanded clone.

V: TRBV7-2
size: many
D: TRBD2
J: TRBJ2-7
CDR3: CASSLRGGTTYEQYF
DNA: TGTGCCAGCAGCTTACGGGGGGGGACTACCTACGAGCAGTACTTC

V: TRBV4-1
size: -
D: -
J: TRBJ1-1
CDR3: CASSQVSRNTEAFF
DNA: TGCGCCAGCAGCCAAGTCTCCCGGAACACTGAAGCTTTCTTT

V: TRBV7-2
size: -
D: -
J: TRBJ1-6
CDR3: CASSSGQITNSPLHF
DNA: TGTGCCAGCAGCTCGGGACAAATAACGAATTCACCCCTCCACTTT

V: TRBV27
size: -
D: -
J: TRBJ1-6
CDR3: CASRVGTDYSPLHF
DNA: TGTGCCAGCAGAGTCGGGACTGATTATTCACCCCTCCACTTT

V: TRBV27
size: -
D: -
J: TRBJ2-5
CDR3: CASKGSAQETQYF
DNA: TGTGCCAGCAAGGGTAGCGCCCAAGAGACCCAGTACTTC

V: TRBV30
size: -
D: TRBD1
J: TRBJ1-4
CDR3: CAWREVTGANEKLFF
DNA: TGTGCCTGGAGGGAAGTGACAGGGGCAAATGAAAAACTGTTTTTT

V: TRBV24-1
size: once
D: TRBD1
J: TRBJ2-1
CDR3: CATSDDRGLNNEQFF
DNA: TGTGCCACCAGTGATGACAGGGGGCTTAACAATGAGCAGTTCTTC

V: TRBV18
size: -
D: TRBD1
J: TRBJ1-2
CDR3: CASSRNRGEGYTF
DNA: TGTGCCAGCTCTCGCAACAGGGGAGAAGGCTACACCTTC

V: TRBV6-1
size: -
D: TRBD1
J: TRBJ2-5
CDR3: CASSEMVGTGQETQYF
DNA: TGTGCCAGCAGTGAAATGGTAGGGACAGGACAAGAGACCCAGTACTTC

V: TRBV5-1
size: -
D: -
J: TRBJ1-1
CDR3: CASSSDTQNTEAFF
DNA: TGCGCCAGCAGCTCGGACACTCAGAACACTGAAGCTTTCTTT

V: TRBV6-5
size: -
D: TRBD1
J: TRBJ1-3
CDR3: CASSLTGGSGNTIYF
DNA: TGTGCCAGCAGTCTAACAGGGGGCTCTGGAAACACCATATATTTT

V: TRBV4-1
size: -
D: TRBD1
J: TRBJ1-4
CDR3: CASSHRQGTGEKLFF
DNA: TGCGCCAGCAGCCACAGACAGGGGACGGGTGAAAAACTGTTTTTT

V: TRBV9
size: once
D: -
J: TRBJ1-2
CDR3: CASSVDVSTFYGYTF
DNA: TGTGCCAGCAGCGTAGACGTATCCACTTTCTATGGCTACACCTTC

V: TRBV5-4
size: -
D: TRBD2
J: TRBJ2-4
CDR3: CASSLFGGGNIQYF
DNA: TGTGCCAGCAGCTTGTTCGGGGGGGGAAACATTCAGTACTTC

V: TRBV4-1
size: few
D: TRBD1
J: TRBJ1-2
CDR3: CASSQDLRTGKGGYTF
DNA: TGCGCCAGCAGCCAAGATCTTAGGACAGGGAAAGGTGGCTACACCTTC

V: TRBV30
size: -
D: TRBD1
J: TRBJ1-4
CDR3: CAWSVGTGEPTNEKLFF
DNA: TGTGCCTGGAGTGTTGGGACAGGGGAACCAACTAATGAAAAACTGTTTTTT

V: TRBV5-1
size: -
D: TRBD1
J: TRBJ2-3
CDR3: CASSLGDRGDTQYF
DNA: TGCGCCAGCAGCTTGGGGGACAGGGGAGATACGCAGTATTTT

V: TRBV4-2
size: -
D: -
J: TRBJ1-3
CDR3: CASTPLPGSPGNTIYF
DNA: TGTGCCAGCACCCCCCTCCCAGGGTCTCCTGGAAACACCATATATTTT

V: TRBV5-5
size: once
D: -
J: TRBJ1-2
CDR3: CASSLGPDYGYTF
DNA: TGTGCCAGCAGCTTGGGGCCAGACTATGGCTACACCTTC

V: TRBV18
size: -
D: TRBD1
J: TRBJ1-2
CDR3: CASSPRQGADGYTF
DNA: TGTGCCAGCTCACCACGGCAGGGGGCAGATGGCTACACCTTC

V: TRBV7-8
size: -
D: TRBD1
J: TRBJ2-7
CDR3: CASTPIGTGSREQYF
DNA: TGTGCCAGCACCCCCATAGGGACAGGTAGTCGCGAGCAGTACTTC

V: TRBV4-1
size: once
D: TRBD1
J: TRBJ1-2
CDR3: CASSQENLIDRATANYGYTF
DNA: TGCGCCAGCAGCCAAGAAAATCTGATTGACAGGGCCACAGCTAACTATGGCTACACCTTC

V: TRBV5-1
size: -
D: -
J: TRBJ2-5
CDR3: CASSLAGVWSEAQYF
DNA: TGCGCCAGCAGCTTGGCCGGGGTTTGGAGTGAGGCCCAGTACTTC

V: TRBV10-3
size: -
D: TRBD2
J: TRBJ2-5
CDR3: CAISEFSGGAGETQYF
DNA: TGTGCCATCAGTGAGTTTAGCGGGGGGGCTGGAGAGACCCAGTACTTC

V: TRBV5-1
size: once
D: -
J: TRBJ1-2
CDR3: CASSSGAGYGYTF
DNA: TGCGCCAGCAGCTCTGGGGCTGGATATGGCTACACCTTC

V: TRBV6-5
size: -
D: -
J: TRBJ2-2
CDR3: CASSYELEGELFF
DNA: TGTGCCAGCAGTTACGAACTAGAGGGGGAGCTGTTTTTT

V: TRBV5-1
size: -
D: -
J: TRBJ2-1
CDR3: CASSLGQVSYNEQFF
DNA: TGCGCCAGCAGCTTGGGACAGGTCTCCTACAATGAGCAGTTCTTC

V: TRBV4-2
size: -
D: TRBD1
J: TRBJ2-7
CDR3: CASSQEIAGTGSYEQYF
DNA: TGTGCCAGCAGCCAAGAGATCGCCGGGACAGGATCTTACGAGCAGTACTTC

V: TRBV11-3
size: -
D: -
J: TRBJ2-3
CDR3: CASSLGRGRTDTQYF
DNA: TGTGCCAGCAGCTTAGGGCGGGGACGGACAGATACGCAGTATTTT

V: TRBV5-8
size: -
D: -
J: TRBJ1-1
CDR3: CASSLWQANTEAFF
DNA: TGTGCCAGCAGCTTATGGCAGGCGAACACTGAAGCTTTCTTT

V: TRBV18
size: -
D: TRBD2
J: TRBJ2-3
CDR3: CASSPGSGGASVGTDTQYF
DNA: TGTGCCAGCTCACCAGGGAGCGGGGGGGCCTCCGTCGGCACAGATACGCAGTATTTT

V: TRBV3-1/TRBV3-2
size: -
D: TRBD2
J: TRBJ2-1
CDR3: CASRRSGTSGILNEQFF
DNA: TGTGCCAGCAGACGCTCCGGGACTAGCGGGATTCTCAATGAGCAGTTCTTC

V: TRBV7-2
size: -
D: TRBD1
J: TRBJ1-1
CDR3: CASSLGLQGIRNTEAFF
DNA: TGTGCCAGCAGCTTAGGGTTACAGGGGATAAGGAACACTGAAGCTTTCTTT

V: TRBV7-2
size: -
D: TRBD2
J: TRBJ2-7
CDR3: CASSSSSGGPSYEQYF
DNA: TGTGCCAGCAGCTCCTCTAGCGGGGGCCCCTCCTACGAGCAGTACTTC

V: TRBV9
size: -
D: -
J: TRBJ1-6
CDR3: CASSVGGMNSPLHF
DNA: TGTGCCAGCAGCGTGGGGGGGATGAATTCACCCCTCCACTTT

V: TRBV5-4
size: -
D: TRBD2
J: TRBJ2-1
CDR3: CASSTPSGTPDEQFF
DNA: TGTGCCAGCAGCACCCCTAGCGGAACTCCGGATGAGCAGTTCTTC

V: TRBV6-5
size: -
D: -
J: TRBJ2-2
CDR3: CASSYSGVTGELFF
DNA: TGTGCCAGCAGTTACTCAGGGGTCACCGGGGAGCTGTTTTTT

V: TRBV7-3
size: -
D: TRBD2
J: TRBJ2-3
CDR3: CASSLRLAGGLDTQYF
DNA: TGTGCCAGCAGCTTAAGACTAGCGGGAGGACTAGATACGCAGTATTTT

V: TRBV5-1
size: -
D: TRBD2
J: TRBJ2-2
CDR3: CASSVTSGRPGELFF
DNA: TGCGCCAGCAGCGTGACTAGCGGGAGGCCCGGGGAGCTGTTTTTT

V: TRBV4-1
size: -
D: -
J: TRBJ1-5
CDR3: CASSPDPGGYSNQPQHF
DNA: TGCGCCAGCAGCCCCGACCCGGGGGGTTATAGCAATCAGCCCCAGCATTTT

V: TRBV5-4
size: -
D: -
J: TRBJ2-7
CDR3: CASSLEGAQYF
DNA: TGTGCCAGCAGCTTGGAGGGAGCGCAGTACTTC

V: TRBV30
size: -
D: -
J: TRBJ2-7
CDR3: CAWRRGGMQYF
DNA: TGTGCCTGGAGAAGGGGGGGCATGCAGTACTTC

V: TRBV19
size: -
D: TRBD2
J: TRBJ2-3
CDR3: CASRGLARNTQYF
DNA: TGTGCCAGCCGGGGACTAGCTCGGAATACGCAGTATTTT

V: TRBV28
size: -
D: -
J: TRBJ2-7
CDR3: CATFGAYEQYF
DNA: TGTGCCACCTTCGGGGCCTACGAGCAGTACTTC

V: TRBV7-9
size: -
D: -
J: TRBJ2-2
CDR3: CASSTNREFTGELFF
DNA: TGTGCCAGCAGCACTAACAGGGAGTTCACCGGGGAGCTGTTTTTT

V: TRBV11-3
size: once
D: TRBD2
J: TRBJ2-3
CDR3: CASSAFAGGITDTQYF
DNA: TGTGCCAGCAGCGCGTTTGCGGGGGGTATCACAGATACGCAGTATTTT

V: TRBV19
size: -
D: -
J: TRBJ2-1
CDR3: CASNVAASYNEQFF
DNA: TGTGCCAGTAATGTAGCGGCTTCCTACAATGAGCAGTTCTTC

V: TRBV30
size: few
D: -
J: TRBJ2-1
CDR3: CASQVGDRNEQFF
DNA: TGTGCCTCTCAAGTAGGGGATCGCAATGAGCAGTTCTTC

V: TRBV15
size: -
D: TRBD1
J: TRBJ1-2
CDR3: CATSRDPIQGVPAYGYTF
DNA: TGTGCCACCAGCAGAGATCCCATCCAGGGGGTCCCCGCCTATGGCTACACCTTC

V: TRBV28
size: -
D: TRBD1
J: TRBJ1-2
CDR3: CASSSGGSVYGYTF
DNA: TGTGCCAGCAGTTCAGGGGGCTCTGTCTATGGCTACACCTTC